This T cell receptor (beta chain) was recorded in a study of PD-1 blockade in classical Hodgkin lymphoma. On the study more broadly: Patients received nivolumab 3 mg/kg intravenously every 2 weeks. Study observations and caveats: Complete responders matched newly diagnosed patients in baseline diversity.

Clones were sequenced by immunoSEQ multiplex PCR, and TCRdb holds only the in-frame ones, with some missing. Of almost 100,000 clones in the sample, roughly 92% were seen once. Every single patient, without exception, relapsed after autologous stem cell transplantation, and brentuximab vedotin exposure varied. The CDR3 runs 14 residues. With V trimmed by 5 bases and J by 14 bases, 16 bases remained unmatched. Per the germline V gene, CDR1 is SGHRS and CDR2 is YFSETQ. To note about this clone: The antigen remains unidentified.

The chain has TRBV5-1 and TRBJ2-1, with 7 bases matching TRBD2. The sequencing used peripheral blood mononuclear cells (PBMCs), collected at baseline. This receptor was taken from a human donor with classical Hodgkin lymphoma. This CDR3 is CASSGAGTHSPEFF. In nucleotides, the CDR3 is TGCGCCAGCAGTGGAGCGGGGACCCACTCACCAGAGTTCTTC.